The 14 T cell receptor beta chains below were found in one sample sequenced in a study of vaccination and CD4 T cells after COVID-19. Sequence data for DNA of cultured CD4+ T cells were generated by the Oncomine TCR Beta short-read assay. TCRdb ran MiXCR on the PCR reads and lists one entry per CDR3 protein. The table records some 17,000 distinct CDR3 sequences, roughly two fifths of them present only once. Sample treatment: 10-day PBMC culture with coronavirus spike peptide pools or control peptides (ViraFEST assay). These TCRs' antigens remain unknown. The sample was CD4+ T cells from blood, cultured in vitro. These receptors all stem from a human donor who had recovered from COVID-19.

V gene TRBV4-1 combines with J gene TRBJ2-7, with TRBD2 matching 9 bases. The J segment lost 6 bases and the V segment lost 1 base, leaving 13 bases of the junction unmatched. This CDR3 spans 17 amino acids. Germline-derived CDR1 and CDR2 are MGHRA and YSYEKL. The CDR3 region has the DNA TGCGCCAGCAGCCAAGGCCAGGGCGGGAGGGCCGGGTTCGAGCAGTACTTC. Its translation: CASSQGQGGRAGFEQYF.

The rearrangement links TRBV11-1 to TRBJ2-3, with D possibly TRBD2 on 5 matching bases. Trimming pared 1 base from V and 8 bases from J, leaving 10 bases between. The CDR3 has 13 residues. Germline lookup yields CDR1 SGHAT and CDR2 FQDESV (reference sequence). In DNA form, the CDR3 reads TGTGCCAGCAGCTTAGTGAGGGCGGGTACGCAGTATTTT. Residues: CASSLVRAGTQYF. Filled out from reference TRBV11-1 and TRBJ2-3, the complete variable domain reads EAEVAQSPRYKITEKSQAVAFWCDPISGHATLYWYRQILGQGPELLVQFQDESVVDDSQLPKDRFSAERLKGVDSTLKIQPAELGDSAMYLCASSLVRAGTQYFGPGTRLTVL.

This chain joins TRBV10-3 and TRBJ2-2; possibly TRBD2 for D (5 bases). CDR1 and CDR2 from the germline V gene are ENHRY and SYGVKD. CDR3 length equals 13 residues. The ends were cut back, 0 bases at V and 6 bases at J, with 5 bases in the middle. CDR3: CAISESLAGELFF. DNA of the CDR3: TGTGCCATCAGTGAGTCACTAGCCGGGGAGCTGTTTTTT.

The chain is built from TRBV19 and TRBJ2-2; 9 bases align to TRBD1. Germline V gene lookup returns CDR1 LNHDA and CDR2 SQIVND (reference sequence). The CDR3 is made up of 16 amino acids. The ends lost 6 bases at V and 4 bases at J; junction bases unmatched: 9. CDR3 in DNA: TGTGCCAGTAGGAAATCCGGACAGGGGCCCACCGGGGAGCTGTTTTTT. Amino acids: CASRKSGQGPTGELFF.

CDR3 nucleotide sequence: TGTGCCAGCAGCCATCGGACAGGGGCTGGGGCCAACGTCCTGACTTTC. Its translation is CASSHRTGAGANVLTF. The rearrangement links TRBV28 to TRBJ2-6, with 9 bases fitting TRBD1. V was clipped by 6 bases and J by 2 bases; unmatched bases: 5. CDR1 and CDR2 from the germline V gene are MDHEN and SYDVKM. The CDR3 totals 16 residues.

The V call is TRBV28, the J call TRBJ2-7; the D is unclear. Deletions cut 1 base from V and 6 bases from J, with 10 bases between. The CDR3 spans 13 residues. The germline gives CDR1 MDHEN, CDR2 SYDVKM. CDR3 sequence: CASSLSSPSEQYF. The CDR3 DNA sequence: TGTGCCAGCAGTTTATCATCCCCCAGCGAGCAGTACTTC.

The rearrangement joins TRBV19 to TRBJ2-7, with D possibly matching TRBD1 (5 bases). V was trimmed by 9 bases and J by 0 bases, leaving 15 bases between them. CDR3 length: 14 residues. Per the germline V gene, CDR1 is LNHDA and CDR2 is SQIVND (reference sequence). This chain's CDR3 is CASTQTVRSYEQYF. Here the CDR3 DNA reads TGTGCCAGCACACAGACAGTTCGCTCCTACGAGCAGTACTTC. The complete variable domain, with remaining parts taken from reference TRBV19 and TRBJ2-7, reads DGGITQSPKYLFRKEGQNVTLSCEQNLNHDAMYWYRQDPGQGLRLIYYSQIVNDFQKGDIAEGYSVSREKKESFPLTVTSAQKNPTAFYLCASTQTVRSYEQYFGPGTRLTVT.

V is TRBV2 and J is TRBJ2-1; 8 bases are shared with TRBD1. Germline CDR1 and CDR2: SNHLY and FYNNEI. The CDR3 runs 14 residues. V gave up 5 bases and J gave up 10 bases; unmatched junction bases: 10. CDR3 in DNA: TGTGCCAGCAGTCAGGGACAGGCCCTGTCGGAGCAGTTCTTC. This gives the protein CASSQGQALSEQFF.

The chain couples TRBV7-9 to TRBJ2-3; D could derive from TRBD1 or TRBD2 (5 bases each). V lost 8 bases to trimming and J lost 4 bases, with 13 bases between them. The CDR3 contains 13 residues. Germline CDR1 reads SEHNR; CDR2 reads FQNEAQ (reference sequence). CDR3 coding DNA: TGTGCCAGCTCCGCGGTGGGGGCAGATACGCAGTATTTT. This gives the protein CASSAVGADTQYF.

This clonotype was observed a handful of times. The V call is TRBV7-8, the J call TRBJ2-7; TRBD2 matches 11 bases. V trimming: 2 bases; J trimming: 5 bases; junction bases outside the gene matches: 8. Germline values: CDR1 SGHVS, CDR2 FQNEAQ. This CDR3 has 16 amino acids. CDR3 region: CASSLMWTSGSHEQYF. The CDR3 DNA is TGTGCCAGCAGCTTAATGTGGACTAGCGGGTCCCACGAGCAGTACTTC.

This clonotype was counted only a few times. The rearrangement uses TRBV20-1 and TRBJ1-1; 7 positions match TRBD1. J gave up 5 bases and V 1 base, and 13 bases lay outside the gene matches. This CDR3 is built from 16 residues. Germline assignment: CDR1 DFQATT and CDR2 SNEGSKA (reference sequence). The CDR3 here is CSARVLDRRRKTEAFF. As DNA, the CDR3 is TGCAGTGCTAGAGTGTTGGACAGGAGGAGGAAAACTGAAGCTTTCTTT.

J is TRBJ1-1 and V is TRBV10-3, with a possible D match to TRBD1 (6 bases). The CDR3 totals 15 residues. Trimming took off 5 bases at V and 1 base at J, with 14 bases between the two ends. CDR1 and CDR2 from the germline V gene are ENHRY and SYGVKD. The CDR3 DNA follows: TGTGCCATCAGTACCGGGACAAATACGAACACTGAAGCTTTCTTT. Protein: CAISTGTNTNTEAFF.

This clonotype was seen a handful of times. J is TRBJ2-7 and V is TRBV6-5; weak D call: TRBD1 (5 bases). Trimming took off 0 bases at V and 1 base at J, with 7 bases between the two ends. The V gene's germline CDR1 is MNHEY and CDR2 SVGAGI. This CDR3 is 14 amino acids long. The CDR3 protein is CASSYSPGSYEQYF. The CDR3 nucleotides read TGTGCCAGCAGTTACTCGCCAGGGTCCTACGAGCAGTACTTC.

This clonotype showed up just a few times. The chain has TRBV20-1 and TRBJ2-1; 8 nucleotides match TRBD2. Trimming took 6 bases from V and 6 from J; bases not matched to a gene: 16. Germline CDR1 and CDR2: DFQATT and SNEGSKA (reference sequence). CDR3 length equals 16 residues. In DNA, the CDR3 is TGCAGTGCAAAGGGGTCGACTAGCGTGGTGGGCAATGAGCAGTTCTTC. This codes for CSAKGSTSVVGNEQFF.